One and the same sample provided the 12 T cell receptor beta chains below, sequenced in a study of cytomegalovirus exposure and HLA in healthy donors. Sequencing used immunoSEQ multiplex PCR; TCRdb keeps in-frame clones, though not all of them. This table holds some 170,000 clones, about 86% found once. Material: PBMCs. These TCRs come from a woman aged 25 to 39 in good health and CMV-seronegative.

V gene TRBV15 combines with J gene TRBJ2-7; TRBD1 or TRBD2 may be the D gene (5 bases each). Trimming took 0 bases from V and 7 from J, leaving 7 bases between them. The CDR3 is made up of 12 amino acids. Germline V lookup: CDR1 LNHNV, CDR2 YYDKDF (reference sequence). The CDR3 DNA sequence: TGTGCCACCAGCAGAGAATGGGGGGAGCAGTACTTC. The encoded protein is CATSREWGEQYF.

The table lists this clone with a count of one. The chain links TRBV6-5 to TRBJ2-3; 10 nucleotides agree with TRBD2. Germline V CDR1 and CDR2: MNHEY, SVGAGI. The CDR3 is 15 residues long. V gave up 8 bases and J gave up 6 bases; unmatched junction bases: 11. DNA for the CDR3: TGTGCCAGCTCCCTAGCGGGAGCCCCAGCCGATACGCAGTATTTT. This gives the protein CASSLAGAPADTQYF.

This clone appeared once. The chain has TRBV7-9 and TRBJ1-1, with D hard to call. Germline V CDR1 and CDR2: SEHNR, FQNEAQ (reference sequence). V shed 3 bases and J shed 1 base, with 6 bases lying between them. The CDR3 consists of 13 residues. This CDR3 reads CASSFAENTEAFF. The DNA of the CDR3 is TGTGCCAGCAGCTTCGCGGAGAACACTGAAGCTTTCTTT.

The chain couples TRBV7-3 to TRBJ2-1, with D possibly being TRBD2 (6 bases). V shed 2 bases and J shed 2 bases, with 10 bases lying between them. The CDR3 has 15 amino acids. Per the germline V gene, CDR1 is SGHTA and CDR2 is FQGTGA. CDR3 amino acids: CASSLEASAYNEQFF. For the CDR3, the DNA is TGTGCCAGCAGCTTAGAGGCTAGCGCCTACAATGAGCAGTTCTTC.

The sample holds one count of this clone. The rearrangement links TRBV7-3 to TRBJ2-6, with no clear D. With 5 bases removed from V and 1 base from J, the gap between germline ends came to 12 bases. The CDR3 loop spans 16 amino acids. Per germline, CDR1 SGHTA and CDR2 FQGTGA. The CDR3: CASSRTPGSGANVLTF. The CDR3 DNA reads TGTGCCAGCAGCCGAACTCCAGGTTCTGGGGCCAACGTCCTGACTTTC.

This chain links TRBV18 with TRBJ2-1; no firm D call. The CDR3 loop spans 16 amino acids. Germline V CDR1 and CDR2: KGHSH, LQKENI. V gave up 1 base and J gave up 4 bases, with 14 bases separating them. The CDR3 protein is CASSPLATTLYNEQFF. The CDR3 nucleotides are TGTGCCAGCTCACCACTGGCAACAACGCTATACAATGAGCAGTTCTTC.

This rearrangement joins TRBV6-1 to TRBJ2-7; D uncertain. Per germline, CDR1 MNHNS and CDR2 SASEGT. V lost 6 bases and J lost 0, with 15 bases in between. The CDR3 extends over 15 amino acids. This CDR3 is CASSQDVPSSYEQYF. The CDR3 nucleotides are TGTGCCAGCAGCCAGGACGTTCCGAGCTCCTACGAGCAGTACTTC.

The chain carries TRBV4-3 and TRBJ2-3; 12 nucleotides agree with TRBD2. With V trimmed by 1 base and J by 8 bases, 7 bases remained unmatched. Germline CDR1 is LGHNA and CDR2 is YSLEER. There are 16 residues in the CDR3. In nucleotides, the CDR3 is TGCGCCAGCAGCCAAGCGCTAGCGGGAGGGCCCGGTACGCAGTATTTT. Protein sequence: CASSQALAGGPGTQYF.

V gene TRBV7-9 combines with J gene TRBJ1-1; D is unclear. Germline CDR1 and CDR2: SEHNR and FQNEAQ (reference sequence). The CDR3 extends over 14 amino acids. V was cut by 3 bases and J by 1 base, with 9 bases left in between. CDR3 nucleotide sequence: TGTGCCAGCAGCTTGAGGACCCCGAACACTGAAGCTTTCTTT. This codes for CASSLRTPNTEAFF.

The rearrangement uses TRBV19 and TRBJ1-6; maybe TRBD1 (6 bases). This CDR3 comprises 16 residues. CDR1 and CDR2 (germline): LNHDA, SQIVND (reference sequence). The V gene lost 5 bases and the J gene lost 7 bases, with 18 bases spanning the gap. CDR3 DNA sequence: TGTGCCAGTAGTCTCCGGACAGACAGCCAAAATTCACCCCTCCACTTT. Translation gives CASSLRTDSQNSPLHF.

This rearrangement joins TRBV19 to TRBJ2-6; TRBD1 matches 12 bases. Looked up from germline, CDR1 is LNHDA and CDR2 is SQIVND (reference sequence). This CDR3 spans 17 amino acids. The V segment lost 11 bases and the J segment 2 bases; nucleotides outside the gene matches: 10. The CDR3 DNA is TGTGCCTGCGCGCAGGGACAGGGGGCTGCTGGGGCCAACGTCCTGACTTTC. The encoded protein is CACAQGQGAAGANVLTF.

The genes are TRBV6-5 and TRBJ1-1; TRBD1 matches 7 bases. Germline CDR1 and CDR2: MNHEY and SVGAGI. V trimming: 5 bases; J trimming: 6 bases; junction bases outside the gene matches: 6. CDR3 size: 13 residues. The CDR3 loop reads CASSRGQVSEAFF. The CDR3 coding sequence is TGTGCCAGCAGTCGCGGACAGGTCTCTGAAGCTTTCTTT.